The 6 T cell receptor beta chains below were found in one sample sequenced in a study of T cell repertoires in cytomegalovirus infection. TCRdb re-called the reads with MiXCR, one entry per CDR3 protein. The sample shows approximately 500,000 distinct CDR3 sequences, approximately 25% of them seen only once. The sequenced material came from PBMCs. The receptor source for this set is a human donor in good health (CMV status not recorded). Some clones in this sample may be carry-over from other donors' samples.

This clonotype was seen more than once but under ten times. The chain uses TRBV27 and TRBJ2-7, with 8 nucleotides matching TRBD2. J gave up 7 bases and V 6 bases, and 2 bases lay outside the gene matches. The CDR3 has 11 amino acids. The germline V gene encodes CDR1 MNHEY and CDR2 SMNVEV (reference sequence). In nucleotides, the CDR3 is TGTGCCAGCAGGGTAGCGGGGGAGCAGTACTTC. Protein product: CASRVAGEQYF.

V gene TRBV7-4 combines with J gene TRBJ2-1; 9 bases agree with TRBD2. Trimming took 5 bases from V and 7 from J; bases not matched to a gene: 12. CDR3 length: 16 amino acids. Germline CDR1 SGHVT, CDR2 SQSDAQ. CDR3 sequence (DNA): TGTGCCAGCAGCCCACTCACTAGCGGGCCCACTAATGAGCAGTTCTTC. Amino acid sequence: CASSPLTSGPTNEQFF.

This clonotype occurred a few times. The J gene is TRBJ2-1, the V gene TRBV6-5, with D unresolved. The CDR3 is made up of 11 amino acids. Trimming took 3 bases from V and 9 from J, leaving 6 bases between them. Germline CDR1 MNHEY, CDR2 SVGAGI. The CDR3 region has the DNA TGTGCCAGCAGTTATCTGCTTGAGCAGTTCTTC. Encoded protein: CASSYLLEQFF.

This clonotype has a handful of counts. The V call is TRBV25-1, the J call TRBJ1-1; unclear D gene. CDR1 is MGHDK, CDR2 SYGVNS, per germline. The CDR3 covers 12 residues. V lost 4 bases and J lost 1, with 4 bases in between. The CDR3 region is CASSAENTEAFF. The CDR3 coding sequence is TGTGCCAGCAGTGCAGAGAACACTGAAGCTTTCTTT.

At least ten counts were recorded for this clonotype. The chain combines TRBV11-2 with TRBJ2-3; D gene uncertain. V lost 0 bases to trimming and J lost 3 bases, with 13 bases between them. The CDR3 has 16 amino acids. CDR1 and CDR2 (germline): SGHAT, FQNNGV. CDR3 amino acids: CASSLDFWRETDTQYF. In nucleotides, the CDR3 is TGTGCCAGCAGCTTAGACTTCTGGAGAGAGACAGATACGCAGTATTTT.

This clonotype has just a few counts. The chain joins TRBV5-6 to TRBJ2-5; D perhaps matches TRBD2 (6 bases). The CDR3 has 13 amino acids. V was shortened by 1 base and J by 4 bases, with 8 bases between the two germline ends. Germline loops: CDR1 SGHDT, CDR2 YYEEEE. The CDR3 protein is CASSLFGGETQYF. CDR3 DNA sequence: TGTGCCAGCAGCTTGTTCGGGGGAGAGACCCAGTACTTC.